These 17 T cell receptor beta chains were sequenced from one sample in a study of blood T cell repertoires in COVID-19 (dated by TCRdb to about 2020). Libraries came from the immunoSEQ multiplex PCR assay. Here the immuneACCESS table is served through TCRdb, limited to in-frame sequences with V and J called. Missing clones are a known gap in these copies; in checked studies unresolved V genes cover under half, and the rest lacks a known reason. This sample holds about 83,000 clones; 87% were observed only once. The ten largest make up 3% of the sample. Sequencing used peripheral blood. The origin of the receptors is a woman in her 50s with active or convalescent COVID-19.

The chain links TRBV6-2 or TRBV6-3 to TRBJ2-3, with 7 bases lining up with TRBD2. The CDR3 spans 15 residues. CDR1 is MNHEY, CDR2 SVGEGT, per germline. Unmatched junction bases numbered 4, after V lost 3 bases and J lost 1 base. The CDR3 nucleotides are TGTGCCAGCAGTTATAGCCTAGCGGGCACAGATACGCAGTATTTT. Protein sequence: CASSYSLAGTDTQYF.

This chain joins TRBV19 and TRBJ2-1; tentatively, D is TRBD1 (6 bases). CDR1 and CDR2 from the germline V gene are LNHDA and SQIVND (reference sequence). Trimming stripped 6 bases from V and 0 bases from J, with 12 bases between. The CDR3 spans 15 residues. The CDR3 region is CASSRTESSYNEQFF. DNA of the CDR3: TGTGCCAGTAGCCGGACAGAAAGCTCCTACAATGAGCAGTTCTTC.

This sequence joins TRBV7-2 and TRBJ2-1, with unresolved D. The germline V gene has CDR1 SGHTA and CDR2 FQGNSA. Trimming pared 7 bases from V and 3 bases from J, leaving 19 bases between. The length of the CDR3 is 16 residues. CDR3 amino acids: CASTRTKRPIYNEQFF. In nucleotides, the CDR3 is TGTGCCAGCACCAGAACGAAGAGGCCAATCTACAATGAGCAGTTCTTC.

The chain carries TRBV5-4 and TRBJ1-2; a weak D match, TRBD1 (6 bases). CDR1 SGHNT and CDR2 YYREEE come from the germline V gene (reference sequence). The V gene lost 4 bases and the J gene lost 0 bases, with 13 bases spanning the gap. There are 15 residues in the CDR3. The CDR3 DNA follows: TGTGCCAGCAGCCCTCGGACAGAGACTAACTATGGCTACACCTTC. This gives the protein CASSPRTETNYGYTF.

The V and J genes are TRBV7-3 and TRBJ1-1; D is perhaps TRBD1 (5 bases). V shed 0 bases and J shed 4 bases, with 9 bases lying between them. The CDR3 loop spans 14 amino acids. Germline CDR1 SGHTA, CDR2 FQGTGA. The CDR3 DNA sequence: TGTGCCAGCAGCTTAACGACCGACAGCACTGAAGCTTTCTTT. The encoded protein is CASSLTTDSTEAFF.

In this sample, this clone turned up once. The V call is TRBV5-4, the J call TRBJ2-1; TRBD1 matches at 8 bases. From germline, CDR1 is SGHNT and CDR2 YYREEE (reference sequence). The CDR3 consists of 16 residues. The J segment lost 6 bases and the V segment lost 4 bases, leaving 12 bases of the junction unmatched. The CDR3 DNA follows: TGTGCCAGCAGCCCGGGACAGGAGCCCCGTGGCAATGAGCAGTTCTTC. The encoded protein is CASSPGQEPRGNEQFF.

The chain combines TRBV30 with TRBJ2-6; possibly TRBD1 for D (6 bases). CDR3 length: 17 amino acids. Germline V gene sequence: CDR1 GTSNPN, CDR2 SVGIG (reference sequence). Trimming pared 2 bases from V and 3 bases from J, leaving 17 bases between. The CDR3 DNA sequence: TGTGCCTGGAGTAAGAGGACAGCGGTGGTTGGGGCCAACGTCCTGACTTTC. Translation: CAWSKRTAVVGANVLTF.

The count of this clone is one. V gene TRBV27 combines with J gene TRBJ2-1, with TRBD2 identical over 7 bases. Losses at the gene ends were 8 bases for V and 8 bases for J; bases not matched to a gene: 9. The germline V gene encodes CDR1 MNHEY and CDR2 SMNVEV (reference sequence). The CDR3 totals 13 residues. CDR3 loop: CASSPGRGYEQFF. The CDR3 nucleotides read TGTGCCAGCTCTCCAGGGAGGGGATATGAGCAGTTCTTC.

A note on this clone: Other DNA variants within this sample encode the same CDR3. The J gene is TRBJ1-2, the V gene TRBV15, with D uncertain. CDR3 length equals 13 residues. V was shortened by 0 bases and J by 5 bases, with 7 bases between the two germline ends. Germline values: CDR1 LNHNV, CDR2 YYDKDF (reference sequence). CDR3 nucleotides: TGTGCCACCAGCAGAGATTTCGGGTATGGCTACACCTTC. Translating it yields CATSRDFGYGYTF.

For this clone: At one boundary the junction diverges from the germline segment, which might be a read error. The V gene is TRBV7-3, the J gene TRBJ1-1; possible D gene TRBD1, 5 bases. The CDR3 totals 13 residues. The germline gives CDR1 SGHTA, CDR2 FQGTGA. The CDR3 reads CASSYVPGTEAFF. The DNA for the CDR3 is TGTGCCAGCAGCTATGTACCAGGGACTGAGGCTTTCTTT.

V is TRBV10-3 and J is TRBJ2-3; TRBD2 matches 10 bases. Unmatched junction bases numbered 9, after V lost 2 bases and J lost 4 bases. The CDR3 consists of 17 residues. From germline, CDR1 is ENHRY and CDR2 SYGVKD. The CDR3 coding sequence is TGTGCCATCAGTGAGACAGGGAGCGGGGGGGCCGCAGATACGCAGTATTTT. Translating it yields CAISETGSGGAADTQYF.

V usage is TRBV12-5 and J usage is TRBJ1-1; unclear D gene. From germline, CDR1 is LGHNT and CDR2 FRNRAP. Deletions cut 0 bases from V and 1 base from J, with 18 bases between. The CDR3 runs 18 residues. The CDR3 spells CASGLVVSLWRANTEAFF. The CDR3 coding sequence is TGTGCTAGTGGTTTGGTAGTCAGTTTGTGGAGAGCGAACACTGAAGCTTTCTTT.

The gene calls are TRBV7-9 and TRBJ2-2, with D maybe TRBD2 (6 bases). V was shortened by 1 base and J by 2 bases, with 11 bases between the two germline ends. Germline-derived CDR1 and CDR2 are SEHNR and FQNEAQ (reference sequence). CDR3 length equals 16 residues. CDR3 loop: CASSLELLANTGELFF. In DNA form, the CDR3 reads TGTGCCAGCAGCTTAGAGTTACTAGCCAACACCGGGGAGCTGTTTTTT.

A word on this clone: Germline is not matched at one junction end, which may reflect a read error. Other DNA sequences in this specimen translate into the identical CDR3. V and J are TRBV2 and TRBJ1-2; perhaps TRBD1 as D (5 bases). The CDR3 spans 13 residues. The germline CDR1 and CDR2 sequences are SNHLY and FYNNEI. The CDR3 spells CASAGGVNYGYTF. The CDR3 DNA follows: TGTGCCAGCGCCGGAGGGGTAAACTATGGCTACACCTTT.

J is TRBJ2-7 and V is TRBV5-8, with TRBD1 identical over 7 bases. Germline CDR1 and CDR2: SGHTS and YDEGEE. The CDR3 spans 13 residues. Unmatched junction bases numbered 5, after V lost 4 bases and J lost 4 bases. Written as DNA, the CDR3 is TGTGCCAGCAGCCGGGGACAGCTATACGAGCAGTACTTC. It translates to CASSRGQLYEQYF. Together with reference TRBV5-8 and TRBJ2-7, the CDR3 gives the full variable domain: EAGVTQSPTHLIKTRGQQATLRCSPISGHTSVYWYQQALGLGLQFLLWYDEGEERNRGNFPPRFSGRQFPNYSSELNVNALELEDSALYLCASSRGQLYEQYFGPGTRLTVT.

This clone was recorded once. The V gene is TRBV30, the J gene TRBJ1-1; 9 bases map to TRBD1. Trimming cost V 2 bases and J 2 bases; bases outside gene matches: 6. This CDR3 comprises 15 residues. Per the germline V gene, CDR1 is GTSNPN and CDR2 is SVGIG (reference sequence). CDR3 bases: TGTGCCTGGAGTCCCGACAGGGGGAGAAACACTGAAGCTTTCTTT. It translates to CAWSPDRGRNTEAFF.

J is TRBJ2-7 and V is TRBV3-1 (or the pseudogene TRBV3-2), with 11 bases matching TRBD2. The J segment lost 6 bases and the V segment lost 5 bases, leaving 9 bases of the junction unmatched. CDR1 is LGHDT and CDR2 is YNNKEL in the germline V gene (reference sequence). The CDR3 sequence is 15 residues long. The CDR3 sequence: CASSALAGDLREQYF. In nucleotides, the CDR3 is TGTGCCAGCAGCGCACTAGCGGGGGATCTACGCGAGCAGTACTTC.